This T cell receptor (beta chain) is from a study of technical replicates of blood from a few donors. The V gene lost 5 bases and the J gene lost 6 bases, with 10 bases spanning the gap. This CDR3 contains 13 residues. The germline gives CDR1 SGHAT, CDR2 FQNNGV. Some clones are missing from TCRdb's copy, which holds only in-frame ones; the method was immunoSEQ multiplex PCR. The table has 10,000 to 12,000 clones, 90% to 95% seen once; the top ten hold approximately 7%. This clone was observed a single time. The clonotype comes from a human donor in good health. The chain has TRBV11-2 and TRBJ2-2, with a possible D match to TRBD2 (5 bases). Source material: PBMCs. The chain's CDR3 is CASSGGSSGELFF. CDR3 DNA: TGTGCCAGCAGCGGAGGAAGCTCCGGGGAGCTGTTTTTT.